This T cell receptor beta chain was documented in a study of shared clonotypes between healthy human individuals. Here immunoSEQ multiplex PCR was the method, and the copy in TCRdb shows in-frame clones only, minus some. The sample has about 530,000 clones, 60% to 80% seen once; the top ten hold 12%. The germline gives CDR1 ENHRY, CDR2 SYGVKD. The CDR3 sequence is 15 residues long. Specimen: PBMCs. V is TRBV10-3 and J is TRBJ2-5; D is ambiguous. The J call may be mistaken, given a closer DNA end match to TRBJ2-7. The clonotype originates from a woman in her thirties or forties in good health. Some clones in this sample may be carry-over from other donors' samples. The DNA for the CDR3 is TGTGCCATCAGTGAGTCGACGGCGGTAACCTACGAGCAGTACTTC. Translation gives CAISESTAVTYEQYF.